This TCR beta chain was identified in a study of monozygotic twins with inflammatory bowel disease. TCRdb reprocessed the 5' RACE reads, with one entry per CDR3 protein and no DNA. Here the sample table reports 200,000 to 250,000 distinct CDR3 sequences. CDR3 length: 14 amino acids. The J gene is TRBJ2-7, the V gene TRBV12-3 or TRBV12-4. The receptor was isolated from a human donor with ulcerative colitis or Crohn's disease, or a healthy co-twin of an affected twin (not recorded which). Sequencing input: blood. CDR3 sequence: CASSFGAESYEQYF.